The sequence of this T cell receptor (beta chain) was determined in a study of cytomegalovirus exposure and HLA in healthy donors. Findings of the study overall: According to a later analysis, donors in an Asian-associated ancestry cluster reportedly had fewer N-insertions than the approximately 670-donor mean. Further analysis was carried out later, and it showed several of the most significant clusters appearing linked to common viral pathogens. Most of the TCR beta V segments (in an earlier analysis) were productive either about 90% or about 30% of the time.

PCR was performed using 60 Vbeta and 13 Jbeta primers. Per the original methods: The count from a later analysis was 79 million or so unique TCR beta chains, some 11 million of them shared. Clones were sequenced by immunoSEQ multiplex PCR, and TCRdb holds only the in-frame ones, with some missing. V, J and clone size are taken as reported in that table, and D and trimming were inferred from the DNA itself. The top ten clones hold 5% to 6% of a sample with approximately 200,000 clones, more than 65% of them seen once. V was shortened by 1 base and J by 0 bases, with 6 bases between the two germline ends. The V gene's germline CDR1 is SGHRS and CDR2 YFSETQ. The CDR3 has 14 residues. On this clone itself: What it binds is unknown.

This rearrangement joins TRBV5-1 to TRBJ2-3; D gene ambiguous. The TCR sequence derives from a woman aged 30 to 39 in good health and CMV-seropositive. Sequenced sample: PBMCs. In nucleotides, the CDR3 is TGCGCCAGCAGCTTGTACATGAGCACAGATACGCAGTATTTT. Translation gives CASSLYMSTDTQYF.